Below, 5 T cell receptor beta chains from the same sample are listed, as sequenced in a study of response to subunit inactivated influenza vaccine. Each CDR3 protein gets one entry after TCRdb re-called the RT-PCR reads with MiXCR. Here the sample spans hundreds of thousands of distinct CDR3 sequences, about 14% being singletons. The sample consisted of PBMCs from blood, taken 14 to 15 days before vaccination. The receptors shown here come from a man in his fifties or sixties who received an inactivated influenza vaccine.

This rearrangement joins TRBV12-3 or TRBV12-4 to TRBJ2-7, with D uncertain. This CDR3 is 13 amino acids long. The V end was cut by 4 bases, the J end by 2 bases, with 9 bases between. As DNA, the CDR3 is TGTGCCAGCAGTTCCCCTCCCCCCTACGAGCAGTACTTC. Amino acid sequence: CASSSPPPYEQYF.

A few counts support this clonotype. The V and J genes are TRBV4-2 and TRBJ2-3, with 8 bases matching TRBD2. The CDR3 consists of 17 residues. V dropped 0 bases and J dropped 2; count of bases not matched to a gene: 7. The V gene's germline CDR1 is LGHNA and CDR2 YNFKEQ. The CDR3 sequence: CASSQDFSGRNTDTQYF. For the CDR3, the DNA is TGTGCCAGCAGCCAAGATTTCAGCGGGAGAAACACAGATACGCAGTATTTT.

The chain uses TRBV20-1 and TRBJ2-5, with D perhaps TRBD1 or TRBD2 (7 bases each). The CDR3 length is 13 residues. V was pared by 6 bases and J by 5 bases, with 16 bases between. Germline CDR1 is DFQATT and CDR2 is SNEGSKA (reference sequence). CDR3 residues: CSARTGEGETQYF. Written as DNA, the CDR3 is TGCAGTGCAAGAACAGGGGAGGGGGAGACCCAGTACTTC.

This clonotype came up a few times. In DNA, the CDR3 is TGTGCCAGCAGCCCATTCGGACTAACCTCCTACAATGAGCAGTTCTTC. Its protein product is CASSPFGLTSYNEQFF. This chain uses TRBV11-2 with TRBJ2-1, with D tentatively TRBD2 (6 bases). The length of the CDR3 is 16 residues. The ends were cut back, 5 bases at V and 0 bases at J, with 14 bases in the middle. The germline V gene encodes CDR1 SGHAT and CDR2 FQNNGV.

Ten or more counts support this clonotype. The gene calls are TRBV7-2 and TRBJ1-1, with D unresolved. V lost 3 bases and J lost 0, with 5 bases in between. This CDR3 comprises 13 residues. Germline V gene data show CDR1 as SGHTA and CDR2 as FQGNSA. In nucleotides, the CDR3 is TGTGCCAGCAGCTTCAGGTTGAACACTGAAGCTTTCTTT. It translates to CASSFRLNTEAFF.